The 7 T cell receptor beta chains below come from one sample, sequenced in a study of metastatic and nonmetastatic thyroid tumors. TCRdb re-called the PCR reads with MiXCR. This sample has 15,000 to 20,000 clones, with approximately 29% found just once. Nobody among the patients had been given any treatment before thyroid surgery. Sequenced input: tumor tissue. The origin of the receptors is a male donor with papillary thyroid cancer or a benign thyroid nodule (not recorded which). Some clones in this sample may be carry-over from other donors' samples.

This clone was seen repeatedly, ten times or more. This chain links TRBV5-5 with TRBJ2-5; D is perhaps TRBD1 (6 bases). V lost 3 bases and J lost 2, with 17 bases in between. The CDR3 runs 16 residues. Germline lookup yields CDR1 SGHKS and CDR2 YYEKEE (reference sequence). The CDR3 DNA reads TGTGCCAGCAGCTCAACCGGGACATCCACACAAGAGACCCAGTACTTC. Its translation: CASSSTGTSTQETQYF.

Ten or more counts support this clone. This chain links TRBV5-8 with TRBJ2-7, with a weak D call TRBD2 (6 bases). CDR1 and CDR2 from the germline V gene are SGHTS and YDEGEE. Trimming took off 3 bases at V and 6 bases at J, with 13 bases between the two ends. The CDR3 spans 13 residues. CDR3 in DNA: TGTGCCAGCAGCTCCAAGATGGGGGGCGAGCAGTACTTC. It translates to CASSSKMGGEQYF.

Worth noting for this clone: This is likely a read error, given that the CDR3 carries no conserved phenylalanine or tryptophan at its end. The CDR3 sequence is CASSDSIWVGGYTL. As DNA, the CDR3 is TGTGCCAGCAGTGACTCGATATGGGTTGGCGGCTACACCCTC. The rearrangement links TRBV6-4 to TRBJ1-2; D remains unclear. Trimming took off 0 bases at V and 8 bases at J, with 13 bases between the two ends. Germline V lookup: CDR1 MRHNA, CDR2 SNTAGT. The CDR3 runs 14 residues.

This chain joins TRBV19 and TRBJ1-5, with D possibly being TRBD1 (5 bases). Trimming cost V 7 bases and J 4 bases, with 11 bases left between them. The CDR3 is 13 residues long. The germline V gene encodes CDR1 LNHDA and CDR2 SQIVND (reference sequence). CDR3 in DNA: TGTGCCAGTAAGTTGCGGGGGAATCAGCCCCAGCATTTT. It encodes CASKLRGNQPQHF.

The J gene is TRBJ2-7, the V gene TRBV5-1, with 7 nucleotides matching TRBD2. Germline trimming cut 5 bases from V and 3 bases from J; bases unmatched to any gene: 5. CDR1 is SGHRS and CDR2 is YFSETQ in the germline V gene. The CDR3 covers 13 residues. CDR3 amino acids: CASRGRADYEQYF. CDR3 bases: TGCGCCAGCAGGGGGAGGGCAGACTACGAGCAGTACTTC.

This clone was picked up a small number of times. The rearrangement joins TRBV11-3 to TRBJ1-6, with D unclear. Germline lookup yields CDR1 SGHNT and CDR2 YENEEA. Trimming stripped 5 bases from V and 10 bases from J, with 15 bases between. There are 14 residues in the CDR3. CDR3 DNA: TGTGCCAGCAGCCTGAGAAGGGTAGACTCACCCCTCCACTTT. Translation gives CASSLRRVDSPLHF.

The chain couples TRBV6-2 or TRBV6-3 to TRBJ2-3; 8 bases fit TRBD2. Losses at the gene ends were 6 bases for V and 4 bases for J; bases not matched to a gene: 15. Germline CDR1 and CDR2: MNHEY and SVGEGT. CDR3 length equals 17 residues. Written as DNA, the CDR3 is TGTGCCAGCAGATCACAGCGAGCGGGAGCTGGCTCAGATACGCAGTATTTT. This encodes CASRSQRAGAGSDTQYF.